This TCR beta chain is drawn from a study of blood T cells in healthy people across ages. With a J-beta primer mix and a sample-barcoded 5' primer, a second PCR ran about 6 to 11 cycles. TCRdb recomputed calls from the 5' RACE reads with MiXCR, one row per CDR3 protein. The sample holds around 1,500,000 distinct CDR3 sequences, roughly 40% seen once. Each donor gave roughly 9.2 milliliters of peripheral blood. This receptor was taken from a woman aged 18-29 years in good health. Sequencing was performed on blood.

The CDR3 region is CASSSGQAAETQYF. In DNA form, the CDR3 reads TGCGCCAGCAGCTCGGGACAGGCCGCCGAGACCCAGTACTTC. V and J are TRBV5-1 and TRBJ2-5; 8 bases are a match to TRBD1. The CDR3 loop spans 14 amino acids. V lost 3 bases, J lost 5 bases, and 6 bases stayed unmatched. Germline V gene data show CDR1 as SGHRS and CDR2 as YFSETQ.